The 9 T cell receptor beta chains in this list originate from one sample, sequenced in a study of blood T cell repertoires in COVID-19. Only in-frame clones appear in the TCRdb table, and some are missing; sequencing was by immunoSEQ multiplex PCR. The repertoire holds under 200,000 clones, with 80% to 85% as singletons. Sequencing input: peripheral blood. The origin of the receptors is a woman between 25 and 40 years old with acute or convalescent COVID-19.

The chain carries TRBV5-6 and TRBJ1-4; D is perhaps TRBD1 (5 bases). The V and J ends lost 4 bases and 3 bases respectively, with 19 bases between them. The CDR3 has 17 residues. The germline gives CDR1 SGHDT, CDR2 YYEEEE. CDR3 bases: TGTGCCAGCAGCCGAGCCAGGGATCGGTTGGCTAATGAAAAACTGTTTTTT. Protein product: CASSRARDRLANEKLFF.

V and J are TRBV27 and TRBJ2-5; TRBD1 matches at 7 bases. The germline V gene encodes CDR1 MNHEY and CDR2 SMNVEV (reference sequence). The CDR3 runs to 14 residues. Trimming removed 6 bases from V and 6 bases from J; junction bases left unmatched: 10. CDR3 protein: CASRETGFGQTQYF. The CDR3 DNA is TGTGCCAGCAGGGAGACAGGGTTTGGTCAGACCCAGTACTTC.

The V gene is TRBV9, the J gene TRBJ2-1; 12 bases align to TRBD2. Losses at the gene ends were 0 bases for V and 3 bases for J; bases not matched to a gene: 4. Germline-derived CDR1 and CDR2 are SGDLS and YYNGEE. CDR3 length equals 17 residues. Here the CDR3 DNA reads TGTGCCAGCAGCGTAGCTACGACTAGCGGGGGCTACAATGAGCAGTTCTTC. Its translation is CASSVATTSGGYNEQFF.

The rearrangement joins TRBV7-8 to TRBJ1-4; D perhaps matches TRBD1 (5 bases). The CDR3 contains 19 residues. V lost 5 bases, J lost 7 bases, and 29 bases lay in between. The germline V gene has CDR1 SGHVS and CDR2 FQNEAQ. CDR3 DNA sequence: TGTGCCAGCAGCGAAACTACCGGGTCAGGGATTTCTACGGTTGAAAAACTGTTTTTT. It encodes CASSETTGSGISTVEKLFF.

CDR3 protein: CASSPTGPGNTIYF. The CDR3 bases are TGTGCCAGCAGCCCGACAGGGCCTGGAAACACCATATATTTT. The chain employs TRBV11-2 and TRBJ1-3, with 7 bases lining up with TRBD1. The length of the CDR3 is 14 residues. Trimming at V came to 5 bases and at J to 2 bases, leaving 3 bases not matched to a gene. Per germline, CDR1 SGHAT and CDR2 FQNNGV.

This clone has ten or more counts. The chain employs TRBV6-4 and TRBJ2-2, with D possibly being TRBD1 (5 bases). This CDR3 is 13 amino acids long. With 4 bases removed from V and 3 bases from J, the gap between germline ends came to 6 bases. CDR1 is MRHNA, CDR2 SNTAGT, per germline. The CDR3 coding sequence is TGTGCCAGCAGTGCCAGGGACACCGGGGAGCTGTTTTTT. Its translation is CASSARDTGELFF.

This clone was counted a few times. The J gene is TRBJ1-5, the V gene TRBV2, with D maybe TRBD1 (6 bases). The germline V and J ends were trimmed by 4 bases and 5 bases, with 15 bases remaining between them. The CDR3 is made up of 15 amino acids. CDR1 is SNHLY and CDR2 is FYNNEI in the germline V gene. Here the CDR3 DNA reads TGTGCCAGCAGTGGTCACAGGGCCAGAGATCAGCCCCAGCATTTT. Its translation is CASSGHRARDQPQHF. Drawing the rest from reference TRBV2 and TRBJ1-5, the complete variable domain is EPEVTQTPSHQVTQMGQEVILRCVPISNHLYFYWYRQILGQKVEFLVSFYNNEISEKSEIFDDQFSVERPDGSNFTLKIRSTKLEDSAMYFCASSGHRARDQPQHFGDGTRLSIL.

The CDR3 DNA is TGTGCCAGCAGCCAAGTCCATCCCCAGAACACTCCTCAGGGGAACGGGGAGACCCAGTACTTC. This translates into CASSQVHPQNTPQGNGETQYF. The chain employs TRBV4-2 and TRBJ2-5; tentative D call: TRBD1 (6 bases). V lost 1 base, J lost 5 bases, and 32 bases lay in between. The CDR3 sequence is 21 residues long. Germline CDR1 is LGHNA and CDR2 is YNFKEQ.

This chain joins TRBV11-2 and TRBJ1-5; tentative D call: TRBD1 (6 bases). Germline values: CDR1 SGHAT, CDR2 FQNNGV. The length of the CDR3 is 14 residues. The V and J ends lost 5 bases and 6 bases respectively, with 14 bases between them. The CDR3 sequence is CASSQGRGGQPQHF. DNA of the CDR3: TGTGCCAGCAGCCAGGGCAGGGGCGGTCAGCCCCAGCATTTT.